Following are 21 T cell receptor beta chains from one sample sequenced in a study of regulatory T cells in long-lasting Graves disease. Assembly of TCR beta libraries relied on iRepertoire HTBI primers together with Arm-PCR of CDR3 regions. TCRdb reanalysed the multiplex PCR reads using MiXCR and keeps one entry per CDR3 protein. The sample holds roughly 520,000 distinct CDR3 sequences, 9.5% to 15% seen once. Stated time point: newly diagnosed GD, antithyroid drugs for less than 3 months. Extracted RNA from PBMCs served as the source of the TCR library. These data also formed part of another study, on T cells in Graves' hyperthyroidism and ophthalmopathy.

Sequencing was performed on peripheral blood mononuclear cells (PBMCs), taken at new diagnosis, from a patient treated with antithyroid drugs. These receptors all come from a woman aged 25-40 years with Graves disease.

The chain recombines TRBV2 with TRBJ2-3, with TRBD2 matching 13 bases. CDR3 size: 22 residues. In germline, CDR1 is SNHLY, CDR2 FYNNEI. V was clipped by 5 bases and J by 0 bases; unmatched bases: 20. The CDR3 nucleotides are TGTGCCAGCAGTACTCCGCTGGACACGACTAGCGGGAGGATCAGGAGCACAGATACGCAGTATTTT. This translates into CASSTPLDTTSGRIRSTDTQYF.

With respect to this clonotype: Since a far larger clone is one base different, this is likely a read error. V gene TRBV7-2 combines with J gene TRBJ2-1; TRBD2 matches 11 bases. Losses at the gene ends were 10 bases for V and 3 bases for J; bases not matched to a gene: 8. This CDR3 contains 15 residues. Germline V lookup: CDR1 SGHTA, CDR2 FQGNSA. The DNA of the CDR3 is TGTGCCAACAGTTTTACTAGCGGGGGCTACAATGAGCAGTTCTTC. It is translated as CANSFTSGGYNEQFF.

At least ten counts were recorded for this clonotype. V usage is TRBV9 and J usage is TRBJ2-2, with TRBD2 identical over 11 bases. V lost 0 bases and J lost 3; bases outside the gene matches: 10. This CDR3 has 19 amino acids. CDR1 is SGDLS and CDR2 is YYNGEE in the germline V gene. The CDR3 region is CASSVEASGRHRYTGELFF. CDR3 coding DNA: TGTGCCAGCAGCGTAGAGGCTAGCGGGAGGCACCGGTACACCGGGGAGCTGTTTTTT.

Regarding this clonotype: Mismatch with germline at one junction end may stem from a read error. This sequence joins TRBV6-5 and TRBJ2-3; 11 bases match TRBD1. The CDR3 has 17 residues. Germline lookup yields CDR1 MNHEY and CDR2 SVGAGI. The CDR3 bases are TGTGCCAGCAGTTACCCCCGGACAGGGGGCCGCACAGATGCGCAGTATTTT. Protein product: CASSYPRTGGRTDAQYF.

This clonotype was detected many times. The chain has TRBV10-3 and TRBJ2-7, with unresolved D. The V gene's germline CDR1 is ENHRY and CDR2 SYGVKD. The CDR3 is 11 amino acids. Trimming took 4 bases from V and 3 from J, leaving 4 bases between them. CDR3 sequence: CAISGDYEQYF. The DNA for the CDR3 is TGTGCCATCAGTGGGGACTACGAGCAGTACTTC.

This clonotype was recorded many times. The V and J genes are TRBV2 and TRBJ2-1; D may be TRBD1 or TRBD2 (5 bases each). Germline V gene data show CDR1 as SNHLY and CDR2 as FYNNEI. The length of the CDR3 is 16 residues. Trimming pared 6 bases from V and 3 bases from J, leaving 18 bases between. As DNA, the CDR3 is TGTGCCAGCAGCGCCGGAGCAGGGAGATTCTACAATGAGCAGTTCTTC. Translated: CASSAGAGRFYNEQFF.

The chain joins TRBV3-1 to TRBJ2-5; TRBD1 aligns across 10 bases. The CDR3 has 18 residues. J lost 4 bases, V lost 0 bases, and 11 bases had no gene match. In germline, CDR1 is LGHDT, CDR2 YNNKEL (reference sequence). CDR3 residues: CASSQDQPGTGEGETQYF. In DNA, the CDR3 is TGTGCCAGCAGCCAAGATCAACCCGGGACAGGGGAGGGAGAGACCCAGTACTTC.

In this sample, this clonotype turned up many times. The rearrangement links TRBV5-6 to TRBJ1-1; D remains ambiguous. The V gene's germline CDR1 is SGHDT and CDR2 YYEEEE. Deletions cut 5 bases from V and 2 bases from J, with 10 bases between. This CDR3 is 13 amino acids long. CDR3 DNA: TGTGCCAGCAGTCCCCCCCTAAACACTGAAGCTTTCTTT. Protein: CASSPPLNTEAFF.

This clonotype occurred a few times. The chain recombines TRBV29-1 with TRBJ1-1; unclear D gene. The CDR3 runs to 15 residues. V shed 0 bases and J shed 1 base, with 12 bases lying between them. Germline-derived CDR1 and CDR2 are SQVTM and ANQGSEA. The CDR3 coding sequence is TGCAGCGTTGAAGATACCCCAGAGGAGAACACTGAAGCTTTCTTT. Translated: CSVEDTPEENTEAFF.

The chain uses TRBV7-8 and TRBJ2-7; D is undetermined. Germline V gives CDR1 SGHVS, CDR2 FQNEAQ. Trimming left V 1 base short and J 4 bases short, with 8 bases between. The CDR3 sequence is 13 residues long. This CDR3 reads CASSLGPEYEQYF. The DNA for the CDR3 is TGTGCCAGCAGCTTAGGGCCCGAGTACGAGCAGTACTTC.

A few counts support this clonotype. This chain uses TRBV2 with TRBJ2-3; 11 bases are shared with TRBD2. Germline-derived CDR1 and CDR2 are SNHLY and FYNNEI. CDR3 length equals 15 residues. J gave up 5 bases and V 7 bases, and 8 bases lay outside the gene matches. The CDR3 loop reads CASTSTSGSQDTQYF. CDR3 DNA sequence: TGTGCCAGCACCAGTACTAGCGGGAGTCAAGATACGCAGTATTTT.

This clonotype was observed many times. This chain joins TRBV2 and TRBJ1-6; TRBD1 is a possible D gene (6 bases). Germline V gives CDR1 SNHLY, CDR2 FYNNEI. CDR3 length: 15 residues. V lost 4 bases, J lost 7 bases, and 14 bases lay in between. The CDR3 is CASSVGGYVNSPLHF. The CDR3 region has the DNA TGTGCCAGCAGTGTAGGGGGTTACGTCAATTCACCCCTCCACTTT.

At least ten counts were recorded for this clonotype. This sequence joins TRBV3-1 and TRBJ1-4, with unresolved D. This CDR3 is built from 16 residues. Deletions cut 2 bases from V and 9 bases from J, with 19 bases between. CDR1 and CDR2 (germline): LGHDT, YNNKEL (reference sequence). The CDR3 sequence is CASSQRGGSPAKKLFF. In DNA form, the CDR3 reads TGTGCCAGCAGCCAACGGGGTGGGAGTCCCGCGAAAAAACTGTTTTTT.

A few counts support this clonotype. V usage is TRBV29-1 and J usage is TRBJ2-7; 7 bases fit TRBD1. The germline V gene encodes CDR1 SQVTM and CDR2 ANQGSEA. V dropped 4 bases and J dropped 12; count of bases not matched to a gene: 9. CDR3 length: 11 amino acids. The CDR3 protein is CSVVRQGEMYF. The DNA of the CDR3 is TGCAGCGTTGTGCGACAGGGAGAGATGTACTTC.

The rearrangement links TRBV30 to TRBJ2-5; no reliable D call. The CDR3 spans 12 residues. Between the trimmed V and J ends, which lost 4 bases and 6 bases, there was a span of 12 bases. Germline V gene lookup returns CDR1 GTSNPN and CDR2 SVGIG (reference sequence). The DNA for the CDR3 is TGTGCCTGGAATACCGGAGAGCAGACCCAGTACTTC. This codes for CAWNTGEQTQYF.

Ten or more counts support this clonotype. The chain employs TRBV6-2 or TRBV6-3 and TRBJ1-1, with D tentatively TRBD1 (5 bases). CDR1 MNHEY and CDR2 SVGEGT come from the germline V gene. The V gene lost 4 bases and the J gene lost 2 bases, with 17 bases spanning the gap. This CDR3 comprises 16 residues. The CDR3 DNA follows: TGTGCCAGCAGTTTGGCAGGAGGAGGGGCTAACACTGAAGCTTTCTTT. Protein: CASSLAGGGANTEAFF.

This clonotype was detected a few times. The chain uses TRBV2 and TRBJ2-7; TRBD1 might be the D (5 bases). The germline V gene has CDR1 SNHLY and CDR2 FYNNEI. The ends were cut back, 6 bases at V and 3 bases at J, with 24 bases in the middle. The CDR3 length is 17 residues. As DNA, the CDR3 is TGTGCCAGCAGCCCAGGGCCCGCCGGGTACTTCGGCTACGAGCAGTACTTC. This sequence encodes CASSPGPAGYFGYEQYF.

This clonotype was detected many times. The chain carries TRBV9 and TRBJ2-3; TRBD2 aligns across 8 bases. J gave up 2 bases and V 0 bases, and 2 bases lay outside the gene matches. The CDR3 has 15 amino acids. In germline, CDR1 is SGDLS, CDR2 YYNGEE. The CDR3 protein is CASSVDSGVTDTQYF. The CDR3 nucleotides read TGTGCCAGCAGCGTAGATAGCGGGGTCACAGATACGCAGTATTTT.

This clonotype was seen ten or more times. The chain links TRBV10-1 to TRBJ2-3, with D perhaps matching TRBD1 (6 bases). V was trimmed by 5 bases and J by 8 bases, leaving 17 bases between them. Germline CDR1 reads WNHNN; CDR2 reads SYGVQD (reference sequence). CDR3 size: 14 residues. The CDR3 spells CASSRPGAKGTQYF. The CDR3 DNA reads as TGCGCCAGCAGTCGGCCAGGGGCCAAAGGTACGCAGTATTTT.

This clonotype was observed at least ten times. CDR3 in DNA: TGTGCCAGCAGCTCCCCCCAGGGGGGGGAATACGAGCAGTACTTC. Residues: CASSSPQGGEYEQYF. The chain carries TRBV11-1 and TRBJ2-7; either TRBD1 or TRBD2 may supply D (7 bases each). Germline values: CDR1 SGHAT, CDR2 FQDESV (reference sequence). Between the trimmed V and J ends, which lost 4 bases and 4 bases, there was a span of 17 bases. The CDR3 extends over 15 amino acids.

This clonotype was counted a few times. The V and J genes are TRBV19 and TRBJ2-3, with 7 bases aligning to TRBD2. The CDR3 extends over 20 amino acids. Germline CDR1 is LNHDA and CDR2 is SQIVND (reference sequence). V dropped 4 bases and J dropped 4; count of bases not matched to a gene: 23. This CDR3 is CASSTLLVRTHTGGADTQYF. Here the CDR3 DNA reads TGTGCCAGTAGTACCCTTTTAGTCCGGACACACACGGGAGGAGCAGATACGCAGTATTTT.